The 9 T cell receptor beta chains below come from one sample, sequenced in a study of T cell responses to AZD1222 COVID-19 vaccine. The repertoire was sequenced with immunoSEQ multiplex PCR; TCRdb's copy has only in-frame clones and lacks some. This table has roughly 110,000 clones, 87% appearing once. This sample comprised peripheral blood, obtained on day 0 of AZD1222 vaccination. The receptors here all came from an adult in good health.

The chain has TRBV4-1 and TRBJ2-1; a possible D gene is TRBD1 (5 bases). Trimming removed 0 bases at V and 10 bases at J, with 13 bases between. This CDR3 spans 14 amino acids. Germline assignment: CDR1 MGHRA and CDR2 YSYEKL. CDR3 DNA: TGCGCCAGCAGCCAAGACCCTGTGACAGACGAGCAGTTCTTC. Protein sequence: CASSQDPVTDEQFF.

The chain combines TRBV7-8 with TRBJ1-2, with TRBD1 matching 7 bases. The V gene's germline CDR1 is SGHVS and CDR2 FQNEAQ. V trimming: 5 bases; J trimming: 4 bases; junction bases outside the gene matches: 4. The length of the CDR3 is 13 residues. In DNA form, the CDR3 reads TGTGCCAGCAGCCCGGGACAGACCTATGGCTACACCTTC. Amino acids: CASSPGQTYGYTF.

The chain recombines TRBV15 with TRBJ1-1, with D possibly TRBD1 on 6 matching bases. The CDR3 length is 14 residues. Germline assignment: CDR1 LNHNV and CDR2 YYDKDF (reference sequence). V was pared by 0 bases and J by 6 bases, with 11 bases between. CDR3 region: CATSRDGGAAEAFF. The CDR3 nucleotides are TGTGCCACCAGCAGAGATGGGGGGGCGGCTGAAGCTTTCTTT.

This chain joins TRBV27 and TRBJ1-2; D is unresolved. V was pared by 7 bases and J by 3 bases, with 15 bases between. The CDR3 contains 14 residues. CDR1 MNHEY and CDR2 SMNVEV come from the germline V gene (reference sequence). The CDR3 bases are TGTGCCAGCACCGCGGGCTACGGGCACTATGGCTACACCTTC. Amino acids: CASTAGYGHYGYTF.

This clone was seen only once. In DNA, the CDR3 is TGTGCCAGCAGCGTAGAGGGGTGGGGAGAAGGTGGCTACACCTTC. Amino acid sequence: CASSVEGWGEGGYTF. The chain combines TRBV9 with TRBJ1-2, with D maybe TRBD1 (5 bases). CDR1 and CDR2 from the germline V gene are SGDLS and YYNGEE. V lost 0 bases and J lost 7, with 16 bases in between. The CDR3 length is 15 residues.

V usage is TRBV5-4 and J usage is TRBJ1-1, with D perhaps TRBD1 (5 bases). Germline V CDR1 and CDR2: SGHNT, YYREEE (reference sequence). Trimming took off 0 bases at V and 0 bases at J, with 9 bases between the two ends. This CDR3 is built from 15 residues. This chain's CDR3 is CASSLVGALNTEAFF. The CDR3 DNA reads as TGTGCCAGCAGCTTGGTTGGGGCCCTGAACACTGAAGCTTTCTTT.

This clone turned up a few times. This chain links TRBV7-9 with TRBJ1-6, with TRBD1 identical over 9 bases. There are 14 residues in the CDR3. J gave up 6 bases and V 5 bases, and 2 bases lay outside the gene matches. Germline loops: CDR1 SEHNR, CDR2 FQNEAQ (reference sequence). The CDR3 nucleotides read TGTGCCAGCAGCGTGACAGGGGGTAATTCACCCCTCCACTTT. As protein: CASSVTGGNSPLHF.

This sequence joins TRBV5-1 and TRBJ1-4, with D unclear. The CDR3 spans 15 residues. The germline CDR1 and CDR2 sequences are SGHRS and YFSETQ. Trimming took 0 bases from V and 0 from J, leaving 6 bases between them. The CDR3 protein is CASSLVGATNEKLFF. CDR3 coding DNA: TGCGCCAGCAGCTTGGTGGGTGCAACTAATGAAAAACTGTTTTTT.

The rearrangement uses TRBV5-1 and TRBJ1-2; 9 nucleotides align to TRBD1. The CDR3 is made up of 14 amino acids. Germline V gives CDR1 SGHRS, CDR2 YFSETQ. Trimming took 0 bases from V and 5 from J; bases not matched to a gene: 2. The CDR3, as DNA: TGCGCCAGCAGCTTGGAAGGGACAGGGTATGGCTACACCTTC. The encoded protein is CASSLEGTGYGYTF.